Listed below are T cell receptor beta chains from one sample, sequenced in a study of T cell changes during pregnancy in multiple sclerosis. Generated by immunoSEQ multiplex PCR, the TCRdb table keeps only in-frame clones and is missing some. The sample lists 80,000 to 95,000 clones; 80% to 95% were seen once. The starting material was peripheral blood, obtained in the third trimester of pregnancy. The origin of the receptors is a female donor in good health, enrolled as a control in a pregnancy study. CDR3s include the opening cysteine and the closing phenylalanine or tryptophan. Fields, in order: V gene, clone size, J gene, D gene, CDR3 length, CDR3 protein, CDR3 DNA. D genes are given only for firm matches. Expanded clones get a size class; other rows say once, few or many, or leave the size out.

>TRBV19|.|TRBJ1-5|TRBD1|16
CASSIAGQGGNQPQHF
TGTGCCAGTAGTATAGCCGGACAGGGAGGTAATCAGCCCCAGCATTTT
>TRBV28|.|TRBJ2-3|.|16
CASSFLTSFSTDTQYF
TGTGCCAGCAGTTTCCTAACGTCCTTTAGCACAGATACGCAGTATTTT
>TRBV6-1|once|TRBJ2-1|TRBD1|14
CASEGARIYNEQFF
TGTGCCAGCGAGGGGGCAAGGATATACAATGAGCAGTTCTTC
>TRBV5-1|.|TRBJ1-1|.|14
CASSPLGAQTEAFF
TGCGCCAGCAGTCCTTTGGGGGCGCAAACTGAAGCTTTCTTT
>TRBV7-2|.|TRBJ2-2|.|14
CASSFSTNTGELFF
TGTGCCAGCAGCTTTTCTACGAACACCGGGGAGCTGTTTTTT
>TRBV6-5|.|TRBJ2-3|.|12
CASGLTGNTQYF
TGTGCCAGTGGTCTGACGGGGAATACGCAGTATTTT
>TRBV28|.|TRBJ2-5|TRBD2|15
CASSLGTSGKETQYF
TGTGCCAGCAGTTTAGGGACTAGCGGAAAAGAGACCCAGTACTTC
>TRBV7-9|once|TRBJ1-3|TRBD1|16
CASSHNRGVSEDTIYF
TGTGCCAGCAGCCACAACAGGGGGGTATCTGAAGACACCATATATTTT
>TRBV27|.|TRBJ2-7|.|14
CASSPGLFDYEQYF
TGTGCCAGCAGTCCAGGACTGTTCGACTACGAGCAGTACTTC
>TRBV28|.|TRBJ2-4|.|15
CASSSQGIAKNIQYF
TGTGCCAGCAGTAGCCAGGGGATAGCCAAAAACATTCAGTACTTC
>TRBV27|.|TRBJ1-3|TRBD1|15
CASRPTGTGGNTIYF
TGTGCCAGCAGGCCTACCGGGACAGGTGGAAACACCATATATTTT
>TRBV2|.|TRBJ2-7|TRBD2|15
CASRATSGGTYEQYF
TGTGCCAGCAGGGCGACTAGCGGGGGAACCTACGAGCAGTACTTC
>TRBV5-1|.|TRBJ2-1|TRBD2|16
CASKGTSVSSYNEQFF
TGCGCCAGCAAAGGGACTAGCGTCAGCTCCTACAATGAGCAGTTCTTC
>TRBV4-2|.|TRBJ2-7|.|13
CASSSGPSYEQYF
TGTGCCAGCAGTAGCGGCCCCTCCTACGAGCAGTACTTC
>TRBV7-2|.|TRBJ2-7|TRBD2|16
CASSLFAGGRGYEQYF
TGTGCCAGCAGCTTGTTCGCGGGAGGGCGTGGGTACGAGCAGTACTTC
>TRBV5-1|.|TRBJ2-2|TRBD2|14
CASSESSGTGELFF
TGCGCCAGCAGCGAATCTAGCGGCACCGGGGAGCTGTTTTTT
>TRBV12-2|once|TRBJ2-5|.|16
CASRLATLGGQETQYF
TGTGCAAGTCGCTTAGCAACCCTCGGAGGTCAAGAGACCCAGTACTTC
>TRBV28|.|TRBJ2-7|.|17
CASSLPRGLFLTYEQYF
TGTGCCAGCAGTTTACCCCGAGGGCTATTCCTTACCTACGAGCAGTACTTC
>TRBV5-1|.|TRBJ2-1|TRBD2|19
CASSLGGGSGIGSGNEQFF
TGCGCCAGCAGCTTGGGGGGGGGTAGCGGGATCGGTTCGGGGAATGAGCAGTTCTTC
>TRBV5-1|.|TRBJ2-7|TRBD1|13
CASSFGTAYEQYF
TGCGCCAGCAGCTTCGGGACAGCCTACGAGCAGTACTTC
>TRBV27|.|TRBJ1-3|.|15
CASSSGKGRGNTIYF
TGTGCCAGCAGTTCGGGAAAGGGTCGAGGAAACACCATATATTTT
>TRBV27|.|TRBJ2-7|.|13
CASSFRWGSEQYF
TGTGCCAGCAGTTTTAGATGGGGCTCCGAGCAGTACTTC
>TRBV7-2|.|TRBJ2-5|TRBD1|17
CASSLVGTGFFLETQYF
TGTGCCAGCAGCTTAGTTGGGACAGGGTTCTTTCTGGAGACCCAGTACTTC
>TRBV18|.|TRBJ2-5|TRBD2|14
CASSPPGTTKTQYF
TGTGCCAGCTCACCACCCGGGACTACTAAGACCCAGTACTTC
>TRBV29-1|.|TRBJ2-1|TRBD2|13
CSAGLVQDNEQFF
TGCAGCGCGGGACTAGTCCAGGACAATGAGCAGTTCTTC
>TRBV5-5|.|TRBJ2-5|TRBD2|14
CASLSLADQETQYF
TGTGCCAGCCTTTCCCTAGCGGATCAAGAGACCCAGTACTTC
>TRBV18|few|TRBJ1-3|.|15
CASSDDHGTGNTIYF
TGTGCCAGCTCAGACGATCACGGGACTGGAAACACCATATATTTT
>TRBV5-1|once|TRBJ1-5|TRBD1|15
CASKEGQYSNQPQHF
TGCGCCAGCAAGGAGGGACAGTATAGCAATCAGCCCCAGCATTTT
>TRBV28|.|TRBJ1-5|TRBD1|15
CASSAIQGAGQPQHF
TGTGCCAGCAGTGCAATACAGGGGGCAGGTCAGCCCCAGCATTTT
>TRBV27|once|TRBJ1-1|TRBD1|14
CASSNTGARTEAFF
TGTGCCAGCAGTAACACAGGGGCTCGCACTGAAGCTTTCTTT
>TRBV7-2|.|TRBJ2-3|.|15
CASRPQQGLRDTQYF
TGTGCCAGCCGGCCTCAACAGGGTCTCCGAGATACGCAGTATTTT
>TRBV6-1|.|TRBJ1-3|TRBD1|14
CASSVGGAGNTIYF
TGTGCCAGCAGTGTAGGGGGCGCGGGAAACACCATATATTTT
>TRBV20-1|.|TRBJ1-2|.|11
CSARVTGGYTF
TGCAGTGCTAGAGTTACAGGCGGCTACACCTTC
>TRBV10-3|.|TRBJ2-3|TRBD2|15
CSSSGSPGSTDTQYF
TGTTCATCCAGCGGGAGTCCGGGAAGCACAGATACGCAGTATTTT
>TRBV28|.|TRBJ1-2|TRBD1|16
CASSPFGQGPSYGYTF
TGTGCCAGCAGTCCCTTTGGACAGGGCCCCTCCTATGGCTACACCTTC
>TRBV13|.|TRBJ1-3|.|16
CASSLGQVISGNTIYF
TGTGCCAGCAGCTTAGGGCAGGTTATCTCTGGAAACACCATATATTTT
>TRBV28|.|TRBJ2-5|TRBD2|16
CASSVAGGPSKETQYF
TGTGCCAGCAGCGTTGCGGGAGGGCCATCTAAAGAGACCCAGTACTTC
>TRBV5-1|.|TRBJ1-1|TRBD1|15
CASSLVRGLETEAFF
TGCGCCAGCAGCTTGGTTAGGGGGCTTGAAACTGAAGCTTTCTTT
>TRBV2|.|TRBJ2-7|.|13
CASSPRGGWEQYF
TGTGCCAGCAGCCCGAGGGGAGGCTGGGAGCAGTACTTC
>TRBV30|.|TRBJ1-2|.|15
CAWGGAEGAGNGYTF
TGTGCCTGGGGGGGGGCGGAGGGCGCCGGGAATGGCTACACCTTC
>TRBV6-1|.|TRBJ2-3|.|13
CASRAPSTDTQYF
TGTGCCAGCAGGGCCCCTAGCACAGATACGCAGTATTTT
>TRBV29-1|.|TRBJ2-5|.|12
CSVDIQSETQYF
TGCAGCGTTGATATACAGTCAGAGACCCAGTACTTC
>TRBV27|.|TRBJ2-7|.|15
CASAPYSVSSYEQYF
TGTGCCAGCGCACCTTACAGTGTTAGCTCCTACGAGCAGTACTTC
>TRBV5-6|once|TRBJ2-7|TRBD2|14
CASSLGGRGDEQYF
TGTGCCAGCAGCTTGGGCGGGAGAGGAGACGAGCAGTACTTC